Each of the 9 T cell receptor beta chains below was sequenced from the same sample in a study of OX40 agonist ivuxolimab in advanced cancers. Profiling relied on immunoSEQ multiplex PCR, and the TCRdb table lists in-frame clones only, not all of them. The data contain some 100,000 clones, 80% to 90% of them seen just once; the ten biggest clones take up 1.1%. The sequences come from CD4+ or CD8+ T cells sorted from blood, collected in a trial of the OX40 agonist ivuxolimab. The receptor source for this set is an adult with an advanced solid tumor such as melanoma, head and neck, liver or kidney cancer.

The chain joins TRBV2 to TRBJ2-5; possibly TRBD1 or TRBD2 for D (5 bases each). Germline V gene sequence: CDR1 SNHLY, CDR2 FYNNEI. The V end was cut by 7 bases, the J end by 2 bases, with 17 bases between. This CDR3 spans 15 amino acids. The CDR3 protein is CASTDRGSAQETQYF. The CDR3 bases are TGTGCCAGCACCGATAGGGGTAGCGCGCAAGAGACCCAGTACTTC.

J is TRBJ1-4 and V is TRBV6-5; 8 bases are a match to TRBD1. There are 16 residues in the CDR3. V shed 4 bases and J 8 bases; nucleotides not matched to a gene: 12. From germline, CDR1 is MNHEY and CDR2 SVGAGI. CDR3 region: CASSSGYQDRDEKLFF. The CDR3 bases are TGTGCCAGCAGTTCCGGGTACCAGGACAGGGACGAAAAACTGTTTTTT.

The chain carries TRBV4-1 and TRBJ1-1; D unresolved. V was trimmed by 1 base and J by 1 base, leaving 4 bases between them. CDR1 and CDR2 from the germline V gene are MGHRA and YSYEKL. The CDR3 consists of 13 residues. Here the CDR3 DNA reads TGCGCCAGCAGCCAAGGGAGGAACACTGAAGCTTTCTTT. Its translation: CASSQGRNTEAFF.

J is TRBJ1-1 and V is TRBV4-2; the D gene is possibly TRBD1 (6 bases). CDR3 length equals 14 residues. Germline V gene lookup returns CDR1 LGHNA and CDR2 YNFKEQ. The V and J ends lost 4 bases and 1 base respectively, with 10 bases between them. CDR3 bases: TGTGCCAGCAGCCTAATGACAGGGAACACTGAAGCTTTCTTT. Its translation: CASSLMTGNTEAFF.

This sequence joins TRBV7-2 and TRBJ1-4; 9 nucleotides agree with TRBD1. The V and J ends lost 4 bases and 8 bases, in that order; junction bases with no gene match: 5. This CDR3 spans 14 amino acids. CDR1 SGHTA and CDR2 FQGNSA come from the germline V gene. CDR3 bases: TGTGCCAGCAGCTCCGGGACAGGGAACGAAAAACTGTTTTTT. Encoded protein: CASSSGTGNEKLFF.

The rearrangement uses TRBV28 and TRBJ1-2; no firm D call. Trimming took 5 bases from V and 0 from J, leaving 7 bases between them. CDR3 length equals 13 residues. Germline-derived CDR1 and CDR2 are MDHEN and SYDVKM. This chain's CDR3 is CASSLGTNYGYTF. The CDR3 coding sequence is TGTGCCAGCAGTCTCGGGACTAACTATGGCTACACCTTC.

The V gene is TRBV5-1, the J gene TRBJ2-7; 8 bases are shared with TRBD1. Trimming at V came to 7 bases and at J to 1 base, leaving 7 bases not matched to a gene. Germline CDR1 reads SGHRS; CDR2 reads YFSETQ. This CDR3 is built from 14 residues. The CDR3 loop is CASGQGAPSYEQYF. The CDR3 DNA reads TGCGCCAGCGGTCAGGGGGCCCCTTCCTACGAGCAGTACTTC.

J is TRBJ1-2 and V is TRBV9, with 10 bases identical to TRBD1. The CDR3 is made up of 17 amino acids. The J segment lost 3 bases and the V segment lost 0 bases, leaving 8 bases of the junction unmatched. Germline V gives CDR1 SGDLS, CDR2 YYNGEE. CDR3 coding DNA: TGTGCCAGCAGCGTAGTGGACAGGGGGACCTCTGACTATGGCTACACCTTC. Translating it yields CASSVVDRGTSDYGYTF.

The genes are TRBV4-3 and TRBJ2-6; D is possibly TRBD1 (5 bases). The CDR3 has 17 residues. Trimming left V 0 bases short and J 0 bases short, with 9 bases between. Germline-derived CDR1 and CDR2 are LGHNA and YSLEER. The CDR3 bases are TGCGCCAGCAGCCAAGATCCCAGGGCCTCTGGGGCCAACGTCCTGACTTTC. Protein: CASSQDPRASGANVLTF.